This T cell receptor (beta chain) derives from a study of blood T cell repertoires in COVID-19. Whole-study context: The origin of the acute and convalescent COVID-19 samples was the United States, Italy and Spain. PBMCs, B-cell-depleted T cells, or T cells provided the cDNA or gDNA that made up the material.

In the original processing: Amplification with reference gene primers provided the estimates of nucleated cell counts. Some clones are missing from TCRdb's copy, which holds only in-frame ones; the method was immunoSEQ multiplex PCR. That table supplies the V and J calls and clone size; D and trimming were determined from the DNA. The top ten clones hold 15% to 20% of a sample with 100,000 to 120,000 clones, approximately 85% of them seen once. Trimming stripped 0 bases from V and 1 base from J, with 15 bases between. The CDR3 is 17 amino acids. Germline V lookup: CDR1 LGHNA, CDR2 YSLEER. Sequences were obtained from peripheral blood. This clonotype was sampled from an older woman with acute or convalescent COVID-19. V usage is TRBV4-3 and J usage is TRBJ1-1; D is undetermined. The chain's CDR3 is CASSQDRRGYGNTEAFF. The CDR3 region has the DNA TGCGCCAGCAGCCAAGATAGGAGAGGTTACGGGAACACTGAAGCTTTCTTT.